The clone carrying this TCR beta chain was seen many times. The read halts 3 residues ahead of the CDR3 end, with the missing end drawn from the germline J gene. The assay was immunoSEQ multiplex PCR, and TCRdb's table has in-frame clones only and misses some. This table holds about 35,000 clones with no singletons; the top ten claim approximately 9.4%. The CDR3 has 11 amino acids. Deletions cut 6 bases from V and 3 bases from J, with 6 bases between. From germline, CDR1 is SNHLY and CDR2 FYNNEI. This sample stems from a study of T cell clonality in common variable immunodeficiency. The sequence was obtained from a person aged 18 to 70 in good health. The specimen sequenced was peripheral blood mononuclear cells. V and J are TRBV2 and TRBJ2-7; D unclear. Incomplete CDR3 DNA: TGTGCCAGCAGCTTAATCTACGAG. Translated: CASSLIYE. The whole CDR3 reads CASSLIYEQYF. The full variable domain, completed using reference TRBV2 and TRBJ2-7, is EPEVTQTPSHQVTQMGQEVILRCVPISNHLYFYWYRQILGQKVEFLVSFYNNEISEKSEIFDDQFSVERPDGSNFTLKIRSTKLEDSAMYFCASSLIYEQYFGPGTRLTVT.